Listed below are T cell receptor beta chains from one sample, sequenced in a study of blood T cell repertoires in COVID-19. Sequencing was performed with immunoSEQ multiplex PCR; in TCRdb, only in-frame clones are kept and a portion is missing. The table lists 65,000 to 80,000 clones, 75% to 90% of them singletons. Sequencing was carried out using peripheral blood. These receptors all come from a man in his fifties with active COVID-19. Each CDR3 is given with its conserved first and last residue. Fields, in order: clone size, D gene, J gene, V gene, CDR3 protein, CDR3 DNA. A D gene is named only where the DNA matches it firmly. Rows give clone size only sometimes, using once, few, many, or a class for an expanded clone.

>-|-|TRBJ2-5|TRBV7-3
CASSSDRNQETQYF
TGTGCCAGCAGCTCGGACAGAAACCAAGAGACCCAGTACTTC
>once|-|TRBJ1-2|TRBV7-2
CASSSSPSGYGYTF
TGTGCCAGCAGCTCCTCCCCGTCAGGTTACGGCTACACCTTC
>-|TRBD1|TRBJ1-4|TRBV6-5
CASRPGTGSEKLFF
TGTGCCAGCAGGCCCGGGACAGGGAGTGAAAAACTGTTTTTT
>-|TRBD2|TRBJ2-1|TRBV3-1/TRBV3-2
CASSPTSGLPYNEQFF
TGTGCCAGCAGCCCGACTAGCGGGCTTCCCTACAATGAGCAGTTCTTC
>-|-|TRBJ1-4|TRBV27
CASSPGGEAEKLFF
TGTGCCAGCAGTCCGGGGGGCGAGGCTGAAAAACTGTTTTTT
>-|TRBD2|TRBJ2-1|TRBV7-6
CASSSLAGAWNEQFF
TGTGCCAGCAGCTCCCTAGCGGGAGCGTGGAATGAGCAGTTCTTC
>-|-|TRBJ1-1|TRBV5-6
CASRFPSMNTEAFF
TGTGCCAGCAGATTCCCCAGTATGAACACTGAAGCTTTCTTT
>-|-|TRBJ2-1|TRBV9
CASSVRQGSYNEQFF
TGTGCCAGCAGCGTAAGGCAGGGGTCCTACAATGAGCAGTTCTTC
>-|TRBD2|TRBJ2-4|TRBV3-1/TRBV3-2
CASSRRTSGAPIYESKNIQYF
TGTGCCAGCAGCCGTCGGACTAGCGGGGCTCCCATTTATGAGTCCAAAAACATTCAGTACTTC
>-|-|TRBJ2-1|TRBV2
CASRTGGPGEQFF
TGTGCCAGCAGAACAGGAGGGCCAGGTGAGCAGTTCTTC
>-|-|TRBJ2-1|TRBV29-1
CSVEEGLLGEQFF
TGCAGCGTTGAGGAGGGACTGCTCGGTGAGCAGTTCTTC
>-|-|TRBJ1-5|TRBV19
CASSIVGLDGNQPQHF
TGTGCCAGTAGTATAGTGGGGCTAGACGGCAATCAGCCCCAGCATTTT
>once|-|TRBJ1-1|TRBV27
CASSLNWATEAFF
TGTGCCAGCAGTTTAAATTGGGCCACTGAAGCTTTCTTT
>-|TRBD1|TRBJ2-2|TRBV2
CASSGQGVGTGELFF
TGTGCCAGCAGTGGACAGGGGGTCGGAACCGGGGAGCTGTTTTTT
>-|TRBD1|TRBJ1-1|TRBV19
CASSNPGQGNTEAFF
TGTGCCAGTAGTAACCCGGGACAGGGGAACACTGAAGCTTTCTTT
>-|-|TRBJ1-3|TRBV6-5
CASRPRASSGNTIYF
TGTGCCAGCAGGCCGCGTGCGAGCTCTGGAAACACCATATATTTT
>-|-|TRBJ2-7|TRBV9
CASSAGRTAAYEQYF
TGTGCCAGCAGCGCGGGGAGGACGGCCGCCTACGAGCAGTACTTC
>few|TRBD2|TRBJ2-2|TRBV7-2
CASSLGLAGGSTGELFF
TGTGCCAGCAGCTTAGGACTAGCGGGAGGTTCCACCGGGGAGCTGTTTTTT
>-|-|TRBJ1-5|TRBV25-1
CASSAQGRQPQHF
TGTGCCAGCAGTGCTCAGGGTCGACAGCCCCAGCATTTT
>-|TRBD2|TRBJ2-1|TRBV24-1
CATSDSMMAGGPLDEQFF
TGTGCCACCAGTGATTCCATGATGGCGGGGGGGCCATTAGATGAGCAGTTCTTC
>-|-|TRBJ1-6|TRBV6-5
CASSSLQGFFGPLHF
TGTGCCAGCAGTTCCCTACAGGGTTTTTTTGGACCCCTCCACTTT
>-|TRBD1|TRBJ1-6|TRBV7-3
CASSLNPGTGGSPLHF
TGTGCCAGCAGCTTAAACCCCGGGACAGGGGGCTCACCCCTCCACTTT
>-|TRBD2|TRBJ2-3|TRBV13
CASSPPGGGSTDTQYF
TGTGCCAGCAGCCCACCGGGCGGGGGTAGCACAGATACGCAGTATTTT
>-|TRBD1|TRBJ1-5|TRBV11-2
CASSFTGGGQPQHF
TGTGCCAGCAGCTTTACAGGGGGCGGGCAGCCCCAGCATTTT
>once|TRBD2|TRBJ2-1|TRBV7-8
CASSFTLAGGNNEQFF
TGTGCCAGCAGCTTCACCCTAGCGGGGGGCAACAATGAGCAGTTCTTC
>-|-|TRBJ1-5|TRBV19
CASGQTLWNQPQHF
TGTGCCAGTGGACAGACATTATGGAATCAGCCCCAGCATTTT
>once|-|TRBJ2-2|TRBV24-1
CATSDLRRGNTGELFF
TGTGCCACCAGTGATTTAAGGAGGGGGAACACCGGGGAGCTGTTTTTT